This T cell receptor (beta chain) was sequenced for a study of T cells in Graves' hyperthyroidism and ophthalmopathy. General study findings and limits: From stable hyperthyroidism, ophthalmopathy was set apart by a 13 V-J model. Blood held most thyroid clonotypes expanded above 0.001 frequency.

Participants, patients aged 18 to 65, had newly diagnosed hyperthyroidism with a duration under 2 months. V was pared by 5 bases and J by 5 bases, with 11 bases between. The CDR3 runs 13 residues. The germline V gene has CDR1 KGHDR and CDR2 SFDVKD. As concerns this clonotype: The antigen remains undetermined.

What was amplified from RNA transcripts were TCR beta CDR3 regions. The HTBI set primed first-round TCR CDR3 RT-PCR. TCRdb re-called the multiplex PCR reads with MiXCR, one entry per CDR3 protein. Of a few hundred thousand distinct CDR3 sequences listed, approximately 25% were seen once; the top ten hold less than 85%. The TCR was taken from a man between 50 and 59 years old with Graves' hyperthyroidism. The sample was blood. V usage is TRBV24-1 and J usage is TRBJ2-5; possible D gene TRBD1, 6 bases. The CDR3 coding sequence is TGTGCCACCAGTGGGAAGGGGGTGGAGACCCAGTACTTC. It codes for CATSGKGVETQYF.